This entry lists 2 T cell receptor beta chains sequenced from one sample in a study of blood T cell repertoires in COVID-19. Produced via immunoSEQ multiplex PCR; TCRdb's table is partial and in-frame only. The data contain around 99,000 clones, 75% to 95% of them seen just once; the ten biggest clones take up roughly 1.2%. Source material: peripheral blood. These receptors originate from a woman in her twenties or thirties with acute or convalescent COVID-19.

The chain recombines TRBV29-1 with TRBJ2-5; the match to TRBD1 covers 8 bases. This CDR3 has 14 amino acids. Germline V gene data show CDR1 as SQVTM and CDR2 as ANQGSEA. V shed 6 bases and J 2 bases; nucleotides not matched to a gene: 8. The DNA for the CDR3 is TGCAGCGTAAAGGACAGGGTGAGTCAAGAGACCCAGTACTTC. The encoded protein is CSVKDRVSQETQYF.

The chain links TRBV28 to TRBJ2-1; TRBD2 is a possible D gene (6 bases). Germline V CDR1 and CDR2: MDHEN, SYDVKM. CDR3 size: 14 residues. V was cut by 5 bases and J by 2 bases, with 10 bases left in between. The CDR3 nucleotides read TGTGCCAGCAGTCGGGGGAGGCCCTACAATGAGCAGTTCTTC. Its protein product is CASSRGRPYNEQFF.